This T cell receptor beta chain originates from a study of cytomegalovirus exposure and HLA in healthy donors. About the study: Assignment to the Caucasian-associated ancestry cluster applied to over 70% of the approximately 370 genotyped donors.

The primer mix had 60 Vbeta and 13 Jbeta primers. Assay: immunoSEQ multiplex PCR; the TCRdb copy retains only in-frame clones and omits some. This sample has 150,000 to 200,000 clones, with approximately 82% found just once. Germline V gene data show CDR1 as MDHEN and CDR2 as SYDVKM. There are 14 residues in the CDR3. Losses at the gene ends were 5 bases for V and 5 bases for J; bases not matched to a gene: 5. As to this clone: No antigen is known for it.

Study-wide findings and caveats: The study flagged some 170 TCR beta chains as cytomegalovirus-associated. Among TCR beta chains of equal frequency, HLA-associated ones were more clonally expanded in a later analysis. A few of the chains that were CMV-associated were confirmed in vitro to be specific for CMV antigens.

The source material was PBMCs. The chain links TRBV28 to TRBJ1-4, with TRBD1 matching over 7 bases. The receptor's source is a male donor in good health and CMV-seronegative. CDR3 DNA: TGTGCCAGCAGTCCGGGACAGCCGAATGAAAAACTGTTTTTT. This gives the protein CASSPGQPNEKLFF.